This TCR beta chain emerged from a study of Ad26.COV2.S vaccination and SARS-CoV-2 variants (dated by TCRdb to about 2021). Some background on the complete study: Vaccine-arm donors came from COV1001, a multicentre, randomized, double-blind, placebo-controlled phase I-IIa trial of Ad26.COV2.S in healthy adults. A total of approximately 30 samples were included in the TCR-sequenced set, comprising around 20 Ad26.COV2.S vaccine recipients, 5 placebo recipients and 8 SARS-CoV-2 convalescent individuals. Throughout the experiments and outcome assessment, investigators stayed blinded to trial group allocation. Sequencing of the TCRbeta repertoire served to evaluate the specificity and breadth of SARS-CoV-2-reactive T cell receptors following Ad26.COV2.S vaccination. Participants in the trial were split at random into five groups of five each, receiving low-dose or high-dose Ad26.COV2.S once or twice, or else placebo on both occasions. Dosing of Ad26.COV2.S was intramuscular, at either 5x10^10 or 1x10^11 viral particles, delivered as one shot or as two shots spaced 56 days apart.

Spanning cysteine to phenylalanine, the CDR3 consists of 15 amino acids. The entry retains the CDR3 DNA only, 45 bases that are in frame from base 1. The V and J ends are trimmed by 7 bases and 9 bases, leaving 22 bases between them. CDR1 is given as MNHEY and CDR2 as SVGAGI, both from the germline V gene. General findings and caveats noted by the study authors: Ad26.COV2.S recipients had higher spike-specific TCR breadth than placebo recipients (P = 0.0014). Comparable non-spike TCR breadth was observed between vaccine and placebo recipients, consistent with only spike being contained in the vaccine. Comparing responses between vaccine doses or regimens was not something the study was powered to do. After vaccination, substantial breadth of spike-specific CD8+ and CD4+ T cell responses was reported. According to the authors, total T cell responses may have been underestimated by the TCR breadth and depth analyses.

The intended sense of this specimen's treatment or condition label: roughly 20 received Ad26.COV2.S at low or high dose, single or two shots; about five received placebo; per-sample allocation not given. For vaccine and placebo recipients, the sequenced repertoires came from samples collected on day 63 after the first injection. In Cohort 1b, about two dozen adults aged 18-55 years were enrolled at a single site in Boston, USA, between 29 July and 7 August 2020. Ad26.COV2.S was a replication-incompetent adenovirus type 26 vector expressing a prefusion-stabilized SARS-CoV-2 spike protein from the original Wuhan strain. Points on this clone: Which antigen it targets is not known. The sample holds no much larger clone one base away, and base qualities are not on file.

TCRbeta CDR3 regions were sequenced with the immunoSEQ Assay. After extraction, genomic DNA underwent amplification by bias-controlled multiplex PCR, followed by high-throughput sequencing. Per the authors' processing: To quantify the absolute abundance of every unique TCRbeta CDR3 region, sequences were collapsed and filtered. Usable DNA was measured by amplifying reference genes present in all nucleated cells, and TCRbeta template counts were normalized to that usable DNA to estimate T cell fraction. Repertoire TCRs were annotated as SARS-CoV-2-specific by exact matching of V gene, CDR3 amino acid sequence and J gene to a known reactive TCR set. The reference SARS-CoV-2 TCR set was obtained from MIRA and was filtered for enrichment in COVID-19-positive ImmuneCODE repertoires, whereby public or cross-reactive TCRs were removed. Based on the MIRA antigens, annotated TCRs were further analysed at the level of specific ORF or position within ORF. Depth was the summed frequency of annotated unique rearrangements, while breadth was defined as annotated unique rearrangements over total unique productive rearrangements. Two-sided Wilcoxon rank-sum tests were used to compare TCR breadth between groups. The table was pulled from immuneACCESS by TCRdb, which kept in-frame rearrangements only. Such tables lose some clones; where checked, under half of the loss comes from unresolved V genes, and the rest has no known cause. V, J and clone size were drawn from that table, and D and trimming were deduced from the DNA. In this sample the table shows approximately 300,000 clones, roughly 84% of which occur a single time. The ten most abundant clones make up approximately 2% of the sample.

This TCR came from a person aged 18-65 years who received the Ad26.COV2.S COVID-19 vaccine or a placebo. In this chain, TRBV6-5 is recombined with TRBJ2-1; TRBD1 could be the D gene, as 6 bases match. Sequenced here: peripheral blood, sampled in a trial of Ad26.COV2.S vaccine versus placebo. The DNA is TGTGCCAGCACCAACAGGGCGGAGATGGTGCTTGAGCAGTTCTTC. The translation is CASTNRAEMVLEQFF.